This T cell receptor (beta chain) emerged from a study of Ad26.COV2.S vaccination and SARS-CoV-2 variants. Clones were sequenced by immunoSEQ multiplex PCR, and TCRdb holds only the in-frame ones, with some missing. The sample has hundreds of thousands of clones; roughly 89% are singletons. As to treatment: around 19 received Ad26.COV2.S at low or high dose, single or two shots; several received placebo; per-sample allocation not given. The samples date from day 63 after the first vaccine or placebo injection. The vaccine antigen was prefusion-stabilized Wuhan SARS-CoV-2 spike. This clone was seen a handful of times. V was shortened by 6 bases and J by 0 bases, with 13 bases between the two germline ends. Per germline, CDR1 MDHEN and CDR2 SYDVKM. This CDR3 has 15 amino acids.

The chain links TRBV28 to TRBJ2-3; D might be TRBD1 (5 bases). The receptor's source is a person between 18 and 65 years old who received the Ad26.COV2.S COVID-19 vaccine or a placebo. Material: peripheral blood, obtained in a trial of Ad26.COV2.S vaccine versus placebo. The CDR3 loop reads CASRRQGFSTDTQYF. CDR3 coding DNA: TGTGCCAGCAGACGGCAGGGTTTCAGCACAGATACGCAGTATTTT.